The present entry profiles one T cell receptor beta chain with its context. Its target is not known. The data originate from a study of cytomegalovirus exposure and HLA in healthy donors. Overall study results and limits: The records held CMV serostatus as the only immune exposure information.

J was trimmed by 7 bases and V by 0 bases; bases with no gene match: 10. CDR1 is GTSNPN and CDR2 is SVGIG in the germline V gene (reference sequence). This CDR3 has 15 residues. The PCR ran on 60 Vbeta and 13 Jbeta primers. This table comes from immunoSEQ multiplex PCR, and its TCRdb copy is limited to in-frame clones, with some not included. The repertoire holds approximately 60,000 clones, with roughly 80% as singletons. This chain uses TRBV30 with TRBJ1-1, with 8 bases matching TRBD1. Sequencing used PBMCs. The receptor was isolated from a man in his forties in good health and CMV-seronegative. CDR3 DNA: TGTGCCTGGAGTGTTACGGACAGGGAAATTGGTGAAGCTTTCTTT. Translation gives CAWSVTDREIGEAFF.